This is a list of T cell receptor beta chains from one sample in a study of PD-1 blockade in classical Hodgkin lymphoma. Here immunoSEQ multiplex PCR was the method, and the copy in TCRdb shows in-frame clones only, minus some. Altogether 25,000 to 30,000 clones are present, 70% to 90% being singletons, with the ten largest covering around 6.7%. The sample was CD8+ T cells from blood, taken at baseline. These receptors all come from a human donor with classical Hodgkin lymphoma. Each CDR3 is given with its conserved first and last residue. A D gene is named only where the DNA matches it firmly. Only some rows state a clone size, as once, few, many or a class for expanded clones.

j_call,d_call,clone_size,v_call,cdr3_aa,cdr3_nt
TRBJ1-2,NA,NA,TRBV7-9,CASSPPGGDGYTF,TGTGCCAGCAGCCCGCCCGGGGGGGATGGCTACACCTTC
TRBJ1-2,TRBD1,NA,TRBV28,CASSRGTAFYGYTF,TGTGCCAGCAGCCGGGGGACAGCCTTCTATGGCTACACCTTC
TRBJ1-2,TRBD1,NA,TRBV27,CASSLSGDRPGAYGYTF,TGTGCCAGCAGTTTATCAGGGGACAGACCTGGGGCATATGGCTACACCTTC
TRBJ2-2,TRBD1,NA,TRBV30,CAWSVGTGVAGELFF,TGTGCCTGGAGTGTGGGGACAGGGGTAGCCGGGGAGCTGTTTTTT
TRBJ2-5,TRBD1,NA,TRBV12-5,CASGALQGEETQYF,TGTGCTAGTGGCGCGCTCCAGGGGGAAGAGACCCAGTACTTC
TRBJ1-4,NA,NA,TRBV27,CASSLSPPIGGEKLFF,TGTGCCAGCAGTTTATCACCCCCCATTGGGGGTGAAAAACTGTTTTTT
TRBJ1-2,NA,NA,TRBV4-1,CASSQGQNGYTF,TGCGCCAGCAGCCAAGGGCAGAATGGCTACACCTTC
TRBJ2-7,TRBD2,once,TRBV6-5,CASSLAVSYEQYF,TGTGCCAGCAGCCTAGCGGTCTCCTACGAGCAGTACTTC
TRBJ1-5,NA,few,TRBV5-1,CASSSNRRLRNQPQHF,TGCGCCAGCAGCTCCAACAGGCGCCTCCGCAATCAGCCCCAGCATTTT
TRBJ2-5,TRBD2,NA,TRBV27,CASSLLAGLPQETQYF,TGTGCCAGCAGTCTCCTCGCGGGACTACCCCAAGAGACCCAGTACTTC